This TCR beta chain appears in the sequencing data of a study of blood T cell repertoires in COVID-19. Study background: Samples representing acute and convalescent COVID-19 were sourced from the United States, Italy and Spain.

TCRdb keeps only in-frame clones here, not all; method: immunoSEQ multiplex PCR. The sample carries about 220,000 clones, 90% recorded once. This CDR3 contains 19 residues. The ends lost 2 bases at V and 2 bases at J; junction bases unmatched: 14. From germline, CDR1 is SEHNR and CDR2 FQNEAQ (reference sequence). The sample consisted of PBMCs or T cells enriched from blood (not recorded which). The genes are TRBV7-9 and TRBJ2-5, with 10 bases that match TRBD2. This TCR was recovered from a man younger than 45 who had been exposed to COVID-19. Here the CDR3 reads CASSLSGLAALLPQETQYF. The CDR3 nucleotides are TGTGCCAGCAGCTTATCAGGACTAGCGGCTCTCTTGCCGCAAGAGACCCAGTACTTC.